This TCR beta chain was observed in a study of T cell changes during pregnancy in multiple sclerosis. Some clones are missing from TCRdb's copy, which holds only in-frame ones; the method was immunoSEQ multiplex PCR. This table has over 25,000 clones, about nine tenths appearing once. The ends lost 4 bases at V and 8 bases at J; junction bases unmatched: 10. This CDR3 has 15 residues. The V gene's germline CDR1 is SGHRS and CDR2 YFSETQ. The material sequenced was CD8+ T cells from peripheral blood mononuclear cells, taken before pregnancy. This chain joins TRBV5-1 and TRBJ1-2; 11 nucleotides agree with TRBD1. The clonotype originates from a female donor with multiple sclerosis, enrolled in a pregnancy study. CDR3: CASSQGDRGNDGYTF. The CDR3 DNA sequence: TGCGCCAGCAGCCAGGGGGACAGGGGGAATGACGGCTACACCTTC.